One T cell receptor (beta chain) is described in this entry. Antigen specificity is unknown. The data are from a study of OX40 agonist ivuxolimab in advanced cancers. Study summary: Anti-PD-1, anti-PD-L1 or anti-CTLA-4 therapy given earlier was allowed, and around 40% had some. Study outcomes and limitations: There were also nonresponders showing low normalized T-cell clonal expansion.

TCRdb's table, derived via immunoSEQ multiplex PCR, lists solely in-frame clones and lacks some. The sample has about 82,000 clones, 91% seen once. The germline V gene encodes CDR1 MNHNY and CDR2 SVGAGI (reference sequence). The CDR3 spans 12 residues. V was pared by 6 bases and J by 5 bases, with 10 bases between. The V gene is TRBV6-6, the J gene TRBJ2-5; possible D gene TRBD2, 5 bases. The sequence was collected from an adult with an advanced solid tumor such as melanoma, head and neck, liver or kidney cancer. Specimen: CD4+ or CD8+ T cells sorted from blood, collected in a trial of the OX40 agonist ivuxolimab. The CDR3 nucleotides are TGTGCCAGCAGCGACTCTAGCGAGACCCAGTACTTC. Protein product: CASSDSSETQYF.